The 27 T cell receptor beta chains given below trace back to one sample, sequenced in a study of cytomegalovirus exposure and HLA in healthy donors. PCR used 60 Vbeta primers and 13 Jbeta primers. Here immunoSEQ multiplex PCR was the method, and the copy in TCRdb shows in-frame clones only, minus some. The sample lists over 200,000 clones; just over 75% were seen once. The source material was PBMCs. The source of these receptors is a woman in her sixties or seventies in good health and CMV-seropositive.

This chain connects TRBV9 to TRBJ1-2; 7 nucleotides agree with TRBD1. The germline CDR1 and CDR2 sequences are SGDLS and YYNGEE. The V and J ends lost 3 bases and 4 bases, in that order; junction bases with no gene match: 12. CDR3 length: 16 amino acids. This chain's CDR3 is CASSGRLGGMSYGYTF. The CDR3 DNA follows: TGTGCCAGCAGCGGTAGGTTAGGGGGCATGAGCTATGGCTACACCTTC.

The rearrangement uses TRBV4-1 and TRBJ2-1; D ambiguous. Trimming took 1 base from V and 2 from J, leaving 12 bases between them. The CDR3 is made up of 16 amino acids. Germline CDR1 reads MGHRA; CDR2 reads YSYEKL. The CDR3 nucleotides are TGCGCCAGCAGCCAAGCCAGCGCAGATCCCTACAATGAGCAGTTCTTC. Protein: CASSQASADPYNEQFF.

The chain is built from TRBV29-1 and TRBJ2-5; perhaps TRBD2 as D (6 bases). Looked up from germline, CDR1 is SQVTM and CDR2 is ANQGSEA. This CDR3 is built from 12 residues. V dropped 4 bases and J dropped 7 bases, with 13 bases sitting between them. The chain's CDR3 is CSVGRDLGTQYF. The CDR3 nucleotides read TGCAGCGTTGGGAGGGATTTAGGGACCCAGTACTTC.

The V gene is TRBV7-9, the J gene TRBJ2-7; 7 nucleotides match TRBD1. From germline, CDR1 is SEHNR and CDR2 FQNEAQ (reference sequence). V was pared by 4 bases and J by 9 bases, with 3 bases of the junction left unmatched. The CDR3 extends over 11 amino acids. CDR3 DNA sequence: TGTGCCAGCAGCTCGACAGGGCCGCAGTACTTC. Amino acids: CASSSTGPQYF. The whole variable domain, filled in from reference TRBV7-9 and TRBJ2-7, reads DTGVSQNPRHKITKRGQNVTFRCDPISEHNRLYWYRQTLGQGPEFLTYFQNEAQLEKSRLLSDRFSAERPKGSFSTLEIQRTEQGDSAMYLCASSSTGPQYFGPGTRLTVT.

The rearrangement uses TRBV5-1 and TRBJ2-5, with TRBD2 matching over 13 bases. The ends lost 3 bases at V and 5 bases at J; junction bases unmatched: 10. This CDR3 spans 17 amino acids. The germline V gene encodes CDR1 SGHRS and CDR2 YFSETQ. The CDR3 DNA follows: TGCGCCAGCAGCTCAGAGACTAGCGGGAGGCCAGGGGAGACCCAGTACTTC. Its translation is CASSSETSGRPGETQYF.

The chain has TRBV19 and TRBJ2-1, with 8 bases matching TRBD1. The V segment lost 2 bases and the J segment 0 bases; nucleotides outside the gene matches: 9. The CDR3 has 18 amino acids. Germline CDR1 is LNHDA and CDR2 is SQIVND (reference sequence). The CDR3 DNA follows: TGTGCCAGTAGTATAAAGGACAGGGTTGATAGCTCCTACAATGAGCAGTTCTTC. It yields the protein CASSIKDRVDSSYNEQFF. Complete variable domain (other parts from reference TRBV19 and TRBJ2-1): DGGITQSPKYLFRKEGQNVTLSCEQNLNHDAMYWYRQDPGQGLRLIYYSQIVNDFQKGDIAEGYSVSREKKESFPLTVTSAQKNPTAFYLCASSIKDRVDSSYNEQFFGPGTRLTVL.

This clone was seen a single time. This CDR3 is CASSYSGLAGGNIQYF. CDR3 nucleotide sequence: TGTGCCAGCAGTTACTCGGGGCTAGCGGGGGGGAACATTCAGTACTTC. The J gene is TRBJ2-4, the V gene TRBV6-5, with 12 bases lining up with TRBD2. CDR1 MNHEY and CDR2 SVGAGI come from the germline V gene. With V trimmed by 0 bases and J by 7 bases, 4 bases remained unmatched. This CDR3 comprises 16 residues.

The gene calls are TRBV20-1 and TRBJ2-5, with D perhaps TRBD2 (5 bases). Looked up from germline, CDR1 is DFQATT and CDR2 is SNEGSKA (reference sequence). V gave up 6 bases and J gave up 7 bases, with 12 bases separating them. The CDR3 loop spans 11 amino acids. The CDR3 is CSAPTRMTQYF. DNA for the CDR3: TGCAGTGCGCCCACTAGGATGACCCAGTACTTC.

The chain carries TRBV7-8 and TRBJ2-1; 9 nucleotides align to TRBD1. V was clipped by 6 bases and J by 9 bases; unmatched bases: 9. This CDR3 region has 14 residues. In germline, CDR1 is SGHVS, CDR2 FQNEAQ. Here the CDR3 reads CASSSGQGWGEQFF. In DNA form, the CDR3 reads TGTGCCAGCAGTTCCGGACAGGGGTGGGGTGAGCAGTTCTTC.

CDR3 residues: CASSSGISGYEQYF. CDR3 coding DNA: TGTGCCAGCAGCTCTGGGATCAGCGGATACGAGCAGTACTTC. This chain joins TRBV11-2 and TRBJ2-7; the D gene is possibly TRBD2 (5 bases). CDR3 length: 14 amino acids. Germline CDR1 is SGHAT and CDR2 is FQNNGV. Trimming stripped 4 bases from V and 4 bases from J, with 14 bases between.

This sequence joins TRBV5-4 and TRBJ2-7; 9 nucleotides match TRBD2. This CDR3 region has 13 residues. CDR1 and CDR2 from the germline V gene are SGHNT and YYREEE (reference sequence). The CDR3 sequence is CAWAGGASYEQYF. CDR3 coding DNA: TGTGCTTGGGCGGGGGGGGCATCCTACGAGCAGTACTTC. The full variable domain, with the rest looked up from reference TRBV5-4 and TRBJ2-7, is ETGVTQSPTHLIKTRGQQVTLRCSSQSGHNTVSWYQQALGQGPQFIFQYYREEENGRGNFPPRFSGLQFPNYSSELNVNALELDDSALYLCAWAGGASYEQYFGPGTRLTVT.

The V call is TRBV7-2, the J call TRBJ2-3, with 9 bases identical to TRBD1. Germline V gene sequence: CDR1 SGHTA, CDR2 FQGNSA. The V and J ends lost 5 bases and 2 bases, in that order; junction bases with no gene match: 8. The CDR3 extends over 16 amino acids. The CDR3 is CASSLVGTGLTDTQYF. CDR3 sequence (DNA): TGTGCCAGCAGCCTGGTGGGGACAGGGCTCACAGATACGCAGTATTTT.

The rearrangement joins TRBV27 to TRBJ1-1; 8 nucleotides align to TRBD1. The germline gives CDR1 MNHEY, CDR2 SMNVEV (reference sequence). The trim removed 6 bases at V and 3 bases at J, leaving 15 bases unmatched. The CDR3 consists of 17 residues. Here the CDR3 DNA reads TGTGCCAGCAGACTAACGATTACCCAGGGGGCTGACACTGAAGCTTTCTTT. Amino acid sequence: CASRLTITQGADTEAFF.

The V gene is TRBV4-2, the J gene TRBJ1-4; D unresolved. Germline values: CDR1 LGHNA, CDR2 YNFKEQ. This CDR3 contains 16 residues. V was pared by 0 bases and J by 8 bases, with 16 bases between. The chain's CDR3 is CASSQDSPLRFEKLFF. The CDR3 DNA sequence: TGTGCCAGCAGCCAAGACTCCCCGCTGCGGTTCGAAAAACTGTTTTTT.

The chain recombines TRBV2 with TRBJ1-1; 9 positions match TRBD1. CDR3 size: 13 residues. J was trimmed by 5 bases and V by 7 bases; bases with no gene match: 5. Germline lookup yields CDR1 SNHLY and CDR2 FYNNEI. CDR3: CASNLQGATEAFF. The CDR3 nucleotides are TGTGCCAGCAACCTACAGGGGGCAACTGAAGCTTTCTTT.

This chain joins TRBV7-8 and TRBJ2-3; weak D call: TRBD1 (6 bases). From germline, CDR1 is SGHVS and CDR2 FQNEAQ. This CDR3 has 16 amino acids. V lost 5 bases and J lost 1, with 16 bases in between. The CDR3 loop reads CASSLQGIQGTDTQYF. Written as DNA, the CDR3 is TGTGCCAGCAGCCTGCAGGGGATTCAGGGCACAGATACGCAGTATTTT.

V usage is TRBV5-4 and J usage is TRBJ2-2; 10 bases are a match to TRBD2. The CDR3 totals 14 residues. The V gene's germline CDR1 is SGHNT and CDR2 YYREEE (reference sequence). Germline trimming cut 7 bases from V and 4 bases from J; bases unmatched to any gene: 4. In DNA, the CDR3 is TGTGCCAGCGCAGCGGGAGGGGGCACCGGGGAGCTGTTTTTT. It translates to CASAAGGGTGELFF.

This sequence joins TRBV29-1 and TRBJ2-7; 9 bases are a match to TRBD1. Germline CDR1 reads SQVTM; CDR2 reads ANQGSEA. The V segment lost 3 bases and the J segment 4 bases; nucleotides outside the gene matches: 7. The CDR3 consists of 14 residues. The CDR3 DNA is TGCAGCGTTGAGAGGGCCGGGACAGGGTACGAGCAGTACTTC. Encoded protein: CSVERAGTGYEQYF.

The chain carries TRBV5-5 and TRBJ1-5; TRBD1 matches 7 bases. Germline V gene data show CDR1 as SGHKS and CDR2 as YYEKEE (reference sequence). The CDR3 runs 14 residues. V shed 2 bases and J 7 bases; nucleotides not matched to a gene: 6. The CDR3 loop reads CASSLQGLGQPQHF. CDR3 nucleotides: TGTGCCAGCAGCTTACAGGGGCTCGGGCAGCCCCAGCATTTT.

The CDR3 protein is CASRAISGANVLTF. CDR3 sequence (DNA): TGTGCCAGCAGGGCAATCTCTGGGGCCAACGTCCTGACTTTC. The V call is TRBV6-1, the J call TRBJ2-6; D remains ambiguous. The CDR3 spans 14 residues. V lost 6 bases and J 0 bases, leaving 6 bases between the germline ends. Germline values: CDR1 MNHNS, CDR2 SASEGT.

This clone was counted between two and nine times. The V and J genes are TRBV5-1 and TRBJ2-5; TRBD1 matches at 10 bases. The assigned J gene may be wrong: the sequence end matches TRBJ2-7 better. The CDR3 length is 14 residues. CDR1 and CDR2 (germline): SGHRS, YFSETQ. The CDR3 coding sequence is TGCGCCAGCAGCTCGGGACAGGGGAGCTACGAGCAGTACTTC. Amino acids: CASSSGQGSYEQYF.

The J gene is TRBJ2-1, the V gene TRBV30, with a possible D match to TRBD1 (5 bases). Trimming cost V 1 base and J 6 bases, with 10 bases left between them. CDR1 is GTSNPN, CDR2 SVGIG, per germline (reference sequence). The length of the CDR3 is 13 residues. The CDR3 nucleotides are TGTGCCTGGAGTGCGACAGCGTTCAATGAGCAGTTCTTC. Amino acids: CAWSATAFNEQFF.

The rearrangement links TRBV2 to TRBJ2-7; the D gene is possibly TRBD2 (6 bases). Germline-derived CDR1 and CDR2 are SNHLY and FYNNEI. V shed 8 bases and J shed 4 bases, with 21 bases lying between them. This CDR3 region has 15 residues. The CDR3 loop reads CASRRGEGLGYEQYF. The CDR3 DNA sequence: TGTGCCAGCCGGCGGGGCGAGGGCCTGGGGTACGAGCAGTACTTC.

J is TRBJ2-7 and V is TRBV7-7; D remains ambiguous. V was pared by 5 bases and J by 3 bases, with 20 bases between. The CDR3 has 16 residues. Per the germline V gene, CDR1 is SSHAT and CDR2 is FNYEAQ (reference sequence). CDR3 in amino acids: CASSLLWRHRFYEQYF. As DNA, the CDR3 is TGTGCCAGCAGCCTACTTTGGCGACACCGCTTCTACGAGCAGTACTTC. Filled out from reference TRBV7-7 and TRBJ2-7, the complete variable domain reads GAGVSQSPRYKVTKRGQDVTLRCDPISSHATLYWYQQALGQGPEFLTYFNYEAQPDKSGLPSDRFSAERPEGSISTLTIQRTEQRDSAMYRCASSLLWRHRFYEQYFGPGTRLTVT.

The chain combines TRBV7-2 with TRBJ2-1; 7 bases are a match to TRBD1. This CDR3 is 14 amino acids long. Germline-derived CDR1 and CDR2 are SGHTA and FQGNSA. V was clipped by 1 base and J by 6 bases; unmatched bases: 3. In DNA form, the CDR3 reads TGTGCCAGCAGCTTAGACAGGGGACGCAATGAGCAGTTCTTC. Translated: CASSLDRGRNEQFF. The entire variable domain, with the rest obtained from reference TRBV7-2 and TRBJ2-1, is as follows: GAGVSQSPSNKVTEKGKDVELRCDPISGHTALYWYRQSLGQGLEFLIYFQGNSAPDKSGLPSDRFSAERTGGSVSTLTIQRTQQEDSAVYLCASSLDRGRNEQFFGPGTRLTVL.

V usage is TRBV6-6 and J usage is TRBJ1-4, with 7 nucleotides matching TRBD1. The CDR3 totals 14 residues. Germline loops: CDR1 MNHNY, CDR2 SVGAGI (reference sequence). V lost 7 bases, J lost 5 bases, and 7 bases stayed unmatched. This chain's CDR3 is CASTSRGRNEKLFF. The CDR3 DNA reads as TGTGCCAGCACCTCTAGGGGGCGGAATGAAAAACTGTTTTTT.

This rearrangement joins TRBV25-1 to TRBJ2-1; TRBD2 aligns across 11 bases. The germline gives CDR1 MGHDK, CDR2 SYGVNS. The V and J ends lost 8 bases and 4 bases, in that order; junction bases with no gene match: 7. The length of the CDR3 is 15 residues. The CDR3 DNA follows: TGTGCCAGCCCCAAGGGACTAGCGGCTTACAATGAGCAGTTCTTC. Translated: CASPKGLAAYNEQFF.